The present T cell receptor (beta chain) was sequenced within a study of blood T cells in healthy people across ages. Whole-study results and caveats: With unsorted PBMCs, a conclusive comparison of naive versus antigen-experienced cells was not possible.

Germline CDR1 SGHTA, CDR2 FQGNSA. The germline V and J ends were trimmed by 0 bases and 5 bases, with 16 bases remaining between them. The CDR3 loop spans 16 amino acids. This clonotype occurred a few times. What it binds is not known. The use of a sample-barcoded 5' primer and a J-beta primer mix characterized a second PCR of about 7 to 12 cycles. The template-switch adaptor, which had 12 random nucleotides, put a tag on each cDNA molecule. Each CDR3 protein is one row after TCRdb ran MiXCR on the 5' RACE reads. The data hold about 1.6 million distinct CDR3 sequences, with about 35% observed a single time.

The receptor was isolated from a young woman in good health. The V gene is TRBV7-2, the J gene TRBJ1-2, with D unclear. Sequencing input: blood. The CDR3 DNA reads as TGTGCCAGCAGCTTAGCCGCCGTCGGCGGGATATATGGCTACACCTTC. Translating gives CASSLAAVGGIYGYTF.